This T cell receptor beta chain originates from a study of naive and memory T cell subsets (dated by TCRdb to the late 2010s). General notes on the study: The study applied an open-source, UMI-based TCR alpha and beta sequencing pipeline to sorted naive and memory peripheral blood T cell subsets. Complete agreement was observed between the functional CMV T cell responses and the IgG serology results. RNA was DNase-treated and reverse transcribed with TCR constant-region primers, mostly using SuperScript III.

From the second PCR step onward, the TCR alpha chain libraries and the TCR beta chain libraries were amplified separately. Donor CMV status was determined by IFNgamma production from CD4+ T cells after overnight stimulation of fresh PBMCs with CMV viral lysate. Using Miltenyi beads, CD4 T cells were first positively selected, and CD8 T cells were then positively selected from the CD4-negative fraction. Cells stained for CD3, CD4, CD8, CD45RA, CD27 and a live/dead dye were sorted on a BD Aria II into four subsets by CD45RA and CD27. A few healthy volunteers provided blood, and the blood of each volunteer was split into CD4 and CD8 T cells and then into four differentiation subsets. Approximately 130 ml of peripheral blood was drawn per donor, and PBMC were isolated by Ficoll-Paque PLUS density-gradient centrifugation. After sorting, cells were lysed in RLT buffer, RNA was extracted using a Qiagen RNeasy kit, and the extracted RNA was stored at -80 degrees C.

The library was generated by UMI-ligation and nested PCR. To cover both TRBC1 and TRBC2, the beta constant-region primer consisted of an equimolar mix of two oligonucleotides. Four rounds of PCR, combining the SP2 primer with nested alpha and beta constant-region primers, were used to amplify the ligated cDNA. A single-stranded oligonucleotide containing the SP2 primer and a 12-nucleotide UMI was joined to the 3' end of the cDNA by T4 RNA ligase 1. The ligation reaction was incubated at 16°C for roughly 19-24 hours. PCR2 was typically run as a SYBR Green qPCR and stopped at a predetermined threshold to prevent over-amplification. Apart from the first purification, every purification step used Agencourt AMPure XP magnetic beads. Libraries were quantified by Qubit and checked on a TapeStation, where a main peak was expected near 650 bp. The pooled libraries were sequenced on an Illumina MiSeq using v2 2x251 paired-end kits, which usually yielded about 0.95-2.1 million reads per sample. Each sample's library went into the pool at roughly 4 nM, and roughly 5-7.5% PhiX was added to help with cluster recognition. From the authors' description of their analysis: Using tag matching that tolerated one base-pair mismatch, Decombinator assigned V and J genes to FASTQ reads that had been processed by Demultiplexor. By using UMIs, Collapsinator corrected both sequencing errors and the frequency errors caused by PCR heterogeneity. CDR3Translator translated TCRs and extracted CDR3s from the conserved cysteine to the FGXG phenylalanine, flagging non-productive sequences. Gini, Shannon entropy and inverse Simpson indices were calculated on repertoires that had been subsampled to equal numbers of UMI-defined TCRs. Within the linear range, a power law was fitted by maximum likelihood to the distributions of clonotype abundance. On one naive CD8 sample, the pipeline and MIGEC gave similar UMI counts, unique TCR numbers and clonal distributions. One analysis removed from the naive repertoire any naive TCRs that were also present in any memory subset from the same donor. The repertoires were searched for 6,000 to 9,500 CMV-associated CDR3 sequences that had been compiled from VDJdb and a published dataset. TCRdb itself trimmed the public reads at Q25 with fastp, ran MiXCR and retained productive beta chains. When rows share a CDR3 protein, they turn into one entry using the most common DNA and genes. These V and J calls rely on TCRdb rather than the paper's analysis. Within this sample are some 83,000 distinct CDR3 sequences, with 9% of them counted one time only. Of the sample, 1.2% is held by the ten largest clones.

Cut back by 3 bases and 0 bases, the V and J ends lie 9 bases apart. CDR1 and CDR2 were assigned from the germline V gene (reference sequence) as LGHDT and YNNKEL. The CDR3, from cysteine to phenylalanine, totals 14 residues. The sequence is cut down to CDR3 DNA, 42 bases in frame from base 1. This clonotype was seen many times. Its antigen is unknown. No quality values exist for individual bases; no much larger clone is one base distant. The study at large found these results: RNA-based TCR counts may be influenced by expression changes linked to T cell activation and differentiation. Gini index rose and Shannon and inverse Simpson diversity fell from naive through CM, EM and EMRA in both CD4 and CD8 cells. Clonotypes were defined as single alpha or beta chain sequences, not paired alpha/beta receptors. After error correction, over 90% of naive TCR sequences appeared only once, giving much steeper abundance distributions than memory subsets. A few larger clonotypes were found in naive repertoires, especially CD8, and these larger clonotypes were possibly memory cells re-expressing CD45RA. The abundance of TCRs followed a power law with an exponent that differed between naive and memory subsets yet stayed consistent across the three individuals. No ground truth was available to validate the repertoire findings for the naive and memory subsets.

This sequence originates from a human donor in good health. The rearrangement combines TRBV3-1 with TRBJ2-7; perhaps TRBD2 is the D gene, with 6 bases matching. The specimen was naive CD8+ T cells from blood. In light of the paper, this sample's cell subset or site label describes: naive T cells, CD45RA high CD27+. The DNA reads as follows: TGTGCCAGCAGCCAGCGGGACGGCTCCTACGAGCAGTACTTC. This sequence encodes CASSQRDGSYEQYF.